This T cell receptor (beta chain) comes out of a study of vaccination effects on CD4 cells after COVID-19. Sequencing followed a ViraFEST assay step that expanded antigen-specific CD4+ T cells with viral peptide pools. Culture lasted roughly 9 days before CD4+ T cell isolation. Participants received two doses of either the BNT162b2 or mRNA-1273 vaccine. Worth noting for this clone: The antigen remains undetermined.

The table came from immunoSEQ multiplex PCR; TCRdb's copy has only in-frame clones and leaves some out. The data show about 30,000 clones, 80% seen once. The material was CD4+ T cells from PBMCs cultured with SARS-CoV-2 spike peptides, obtained after COVID-19 vaccination. This TCR was recovered from a human donor who received a COVID-19 vaccine. Some clones in this sample may be carry-over from other donors' samples.

CDR3 nucleotides: TGTGCCAGCTCACCTAGGAACGGAAATAATCAGCCCCAGCATTTT. Translation: CASSPRNGNNQPQHF. This chain uses TRBV18 with TRBJ1-5; D unresolved. CDR1 KGHSH and CDR2 LQKENI come from the germline V gene. The CDR3 consists of 15 residues. The germline V and J ends were trimmed by 3 bases and 4 bases, with 13 bases remaining between them. Variable domain in full (rest from reference TRBV18 and TRBJ1-5): NAGVMQNPRHLVRRRGQEARLRCSPMKGHSHVYWYRQLPEEGLKFMVYLQKENIIDESGMPKERFSAEFPKEGPSILRIQQVVRGDSAAYFCASSPRNGNNQPQHFGDGTRLSIL.